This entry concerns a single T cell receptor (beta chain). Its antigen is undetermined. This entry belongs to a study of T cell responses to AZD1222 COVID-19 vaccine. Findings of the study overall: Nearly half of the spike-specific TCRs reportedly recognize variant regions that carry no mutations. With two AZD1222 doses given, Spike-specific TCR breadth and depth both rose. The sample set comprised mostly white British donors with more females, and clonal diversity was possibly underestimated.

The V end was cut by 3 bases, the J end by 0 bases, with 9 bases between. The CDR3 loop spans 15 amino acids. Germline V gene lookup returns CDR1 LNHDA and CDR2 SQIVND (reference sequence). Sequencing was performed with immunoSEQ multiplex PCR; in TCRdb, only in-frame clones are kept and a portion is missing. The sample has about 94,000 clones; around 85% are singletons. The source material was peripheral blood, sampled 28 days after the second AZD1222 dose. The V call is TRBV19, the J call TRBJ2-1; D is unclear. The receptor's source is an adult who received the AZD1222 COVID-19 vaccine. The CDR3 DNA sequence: TGTGCCAGTAGTATGCTGTTTAGCTCCTACAATGAGCAGTTCTTC. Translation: CASSMLFSSYNEQFF.